This T cell receptor beta chain was identified in a study of CD8 T cells in Susac syndrome. The RNA, roughly 0.45 to 1 ug, was put through reverse transcription using random hexamers. TCR beta CDR3 was amplified by immunoSEQ multiplex PCR. This amplification extended across 54 Vbeta and 13 Jbeta segments. TCRdb re-analysed the immunoSEQ multiplex PCR reads in MiXCR, keeping a single row per CDR3 protein. Found here are over 150,000 distinct CDR3 sequences, approximately 93% of them singletons; the top ten hold roughly 0.098%. This clonotype was sampled from a human donor with multiple sclerosis. The material sequenced was CD4+ T cells from PBMCs.

CDR3 loop: CASSPAAVSEQFF. The DNA for the CDR3 is TGTGCCAGCAGCCCGGCTGCGGTGAGTGAGCAGTTCTTC. V is TRBV3-1 and J is TRBJ2-1; D not certain. Trimming removed 4 bases from V and 9 bases from J, with 13 bases in between. CDR1 is LGHDT and CDR2 is YNNKEL in the germline V gene (reference sequence). The CDR3 extends over 13 amino acids.